This T cell receptor beta chain was obtained from a study of OX40 agonist ivuxolimab in advanced cancers. Notes on the study in general: It was not determined which antigens were specifically recognized by the peripheral T cells that had undergone clonal expansion.

Only in-frame clones appear in the TCRdb table, and some are missing; sequencing was by immunoSEQ multiplex PCR. The sample holds around 140,000 clones, about nine tenths seen once. Germline V lookup: CDR1 SNHLY, CDR2 FYNNEI. J lost 7 bases, V lost 7 bases, and 7 bases had no gene match. This CDR3 comprises 13 residues. Note on this clone: Antigen unknown.

The chain carries TRBV2 and TRBJ1-5; TRBD1 agrees at 7 bases. The material sequenced was CD4+ or CD8+ T cells sorted from blood, taken in a trial of the OX40 agonist ivuxolimab. The receptor was derived from an adult with an advanced solid tumor such as melanoma, head and neck, liver or kidney cancer. The CDR3 bases are TGTGCCAGCACCCCGGAGGGGGCCCAGCCCCAGCATTTT. It specifies CASTPEGAQPQHF. Complete variable domain (other parts from reference TRBV2 and TRBJ1-5): EPEVTQTPSHQVTQMGQEVILRCVPISNHLYFYWYRQILGQKVEFLVSFYNNEISEKSEIFDDQFSVERPDGSNFTLKIRSTKLEDSAMYFCASTPEGAQPQHFGDGTRLSIL.